This entry lists 13 T cell receptor beta chains sequenced from one sample in a study of T cells in Graves' hyperthyroidism and ophthalmopathy. Researchers took RNA transcripts and amplified the TCR beta CDR3 regions from them. Carried out on the TCR CDR3, a first-round RT-PCR used the HTBI primer set. TCRdb passed the multiplex PCR reads through MiXCR, listing each CDR3 protein once. This table has more than 100,000 distinct CDR3 sequences, roughly 47% appearing once. Sequencing input: blood. These receptor sequences come from a man between 40 and 49 years old with Graves' hyperthyroidism.

The rearrangement links TRBV18 to TRBJ2-7, with TRBD1 matching 7 bases. The germline gives CDR1 KGHSH, CDR2 LQKENI. The CDR3 has 14 amino acids. Trimming removed 4 bases from V and 6 bases from J; junction bases left unmatched: 9. The CDR3 region is CASSLVATGVEQYF. Here the CDR3 DNA reads TGTGCCAGCTCACTCGTAGCCACAGGGGTCGAGCAGTACTTC. The whole variable domain, remainder taken from reference TRBV18 and TRBJ2-7, is NAGVMQNPRHLVRRRGQEARLRCSPMKGHSHVYWYRQLPEEGLKFMVYLQKENIIDESGMPKERFSAEFPKEGPSILRIQQVVRGDSAAYFCASSLVATGVEQYFGPGTRLTVT.

A word on this clonotype: One junction end disagrees with the germline gene, perhaps due to a read error. The rearrangement joins TRBV7-2 to TRBJ1-2, with TRBD1 as a possible D gene (5 bases). The CDR3 has 13 residues. CDR1 is SGHTA and CDR2 is FQGNSA in the germline V gene. CDR3 in DNA: TGTGCCAGCAGCTGGGGGAGAAACTATGGCTGCACCTTC. It is translated as CASSWGRNYGCTF.

The V call is TRBV24-1, the J call TRBJ1-2, with D possibly being TRBD1 (5 bases). Per the germline V gene, CDR1 is KGHDR and CDR2 is SFDVKD. There are 13 residues in the CDR3. V was clipped by 4 bases and J by 7 bases, with 12 bases between them. Here the CDR3 DNA reads TGTGCCACCAGTGAACCTCTGCAGGGTGGCTACACCTTC. It encodes CATSEPLQGGYTF.

The J gene is TRBJ2-3, the V gene TRBV7-3, with 9 bases fitting TRBD2. CDR1 SGHTA and CDR2 FQGTGA come from the germline V gene. The CDR3 has 14 residues. The trim removed 3 bases at V and 4 bases at J, leaving 2 bases unmatched. CDR3 nucleotides: TGTGCCAGCAGCTTTAGCGGGAGTGCAGATACGCAGTATTTT. Translating it yields CASSFSGSADTQYF. Combining the CDR3 with reference TRBV7-3 and TRBJ2-3 gives the whole variable domain GAGVSQTPSNKVTEKGKYVELRCDPISGHTALYWYRQSLGQGPEFLIYFQGTGAADDSGLPNDRFFAVRPEGSVSTLKIQRTERGDSAVYLCASSFSGSADTQYFGPGTRLTVL.

This clonotype has a count of ten or more. The rearrangement uses TRBV5-1 and TRBJ1-1; 7 bases map to TRBD1. After removal of 1 base from V and 6 bases from J, the junction contained 6 bases not matched to a gene. CDR3 length: 14 amino acids. The V gene's germline CDR1 is SGHRS and CDR2 YFSETQ. DNA for the CDR3: TGCGCCAGCAGCTTGAGAGACAGGGTGGCTGAAGCTTTCTTT. Protein product: CASSLRDRVAEAFF. The entire variable domain, with the rest obtained from reference TRBV5-1 and TRBJ1-1, is as follows: KAGVTQTPRYLIKTRGQQVTLSCSPISGHRSVSWYQQTPGQGLQFLFEYFSETQRNKGNFPGRFSGRQFSNSRSEMNVSTLELGDSALYLCASSLRDRVAEAFFGQGTRLTVV.

This clonotype was recorded many times. J is TRBJ2-1 and V is TRBV15; D unclear. Germline V gene lookup returns CDR1 LNHNV and CDR2 YYDKDF (reference sequence). This CDR3 is 14 amino acids long. Between the trimmed V and J ends, which lost 0 bases and 7 bases, there was a span of 10 bases. As DNA, the CDR3 is TGTGCCACCAGCAGAGAGGATACCTTAAATGAGCAGTTCTTC. Its protein is CATSREDTLNEQFF.

Note on this clonotype: A much larger clone lies a single base off, so this may be a read error. This chain's CDR3 is CASSLVLGLGPGELFF. The CDR3 DNA sequence: TGTGCCAGCAGCTTAGTCCTGGGACTAGGCCCCGGGGAGCTGTTTTTT. The chain recombines TRBV7-9 with TRBJ2-2; TRBD2 matches at 8 bases. The CDR3 sequence is 16 residues long. Germline lookup yields CDR1 SEHNR and CDR2 FQNEAQ (reference sequence). J was trimmed by 6 bases and V by 1 base; bases with no gene match: 7.

The V gene is TRBV7-3, the J gene TRBJ2-7; D may match TRBD1 or TRBD2 (5 bases each). Trimming pared 8 bases from V and 5 bases from J, leaving 13 bases between. Germline V gene data show CDR1 as SGHTA and CDR2 as FQGTGA. There are 12 residues in the CDR3. CDR3 sequence (DNA): TGTGCCAGCTCACCACGAGGGGACGAGCAGTACTTC. Protein sequence: CASSPRGDEQYF.

This clonotype was counted once. In this CDR3 the conserved last residue, phenylalanine or tryptophan, is missing, so a read error is likely. It is unclear where the CDR3 begins or ends on the DNA, so no DNA is shown, and the CDR3 is as TCRdb lists it. The V call is TRBV19, the J call TRBJ2-6. The CDR3 is 10 amino acids long, termini counted. CDR1 LNHDA and CDR2 SQIVND come from the germline V gene (reference sequence). This chain's CDR3 is CASSISASFT.

This clonotype has at least ten counts. This chain links TRBV6-5 with TRBJ2-5; no definite D call. V dropped 4 bases and J dropped 4 bases, with 7 bases sitting between them. The CDR3 is made up of 12 amino acids. From germline, CDR1 is MNHEY and CDR2 SVGAGI. This chain's CDR3 is CASSLDGETQYF. The CDR3 region has the DNA TGTGCCAGCAGTTTGGACGGAGAGACCCAGTACTTC.

This clonotype was recorded many times. The rearrangement joins TRBV5-1 to TRBJ2-1; possibly TRBD1 for D (6 bases). Germline CDR1 SGHRS, CDR2 YFSETQ. The V gene lost 7 bases and the J gene lost 2 bases, with 13 bases spanning the gap. The CDR3 is 14 amino acids. The CDR3 loop is CASGLRGPYNEQFF. CDR3 DNA sequence: TGCGCCAGCGGACTCAGGGGCCCCTACAATGAGCAGTTCTTC.

The V call is TRBV20-1, the J call TRBJ2-5, with 7 bases aligning to TRBD2. Per the germline V gene, CDR1 is DFQATT and CDR2 is SNEGSKA (reference sequence). V gave up 6 bases and J gave up 5 bases; unmatched junction bases: 12. CDR3 length: 14 residues. The CDR3 reads CSASGASGEETQYF. The CDR3, as DNA: TGCAGTGCCAGCGGGGCTAGCGGAGAGGAGACCCAGTACTTC.

V is TRBV15 and J is TRBJ2-6; D possibly corresponds to TRBD1 (5 bases). Looked up from germline, CDR1 is LNHNV and CDR2 is YYDKDF (reference sequence). Trimming took off 3 bases at V and 4 bases at J, with 10 bases between the two ends. The CDR3 covers 15 residues. The CDR3 protein is CATSRGRTGANVLTF. The CDR3 bases are TGTGCCACCAGCAGGGGCCGGACAGGGGCCAACGTCCTGACTTTC. The entire variable domain, with the rest obtained from reference TRBV15 and TRBJ2-6, is as follows: DAMVIQNPRYQVTQFGKPVTLSCSQTLNHNVMYWYQQKSSQAPKLLFHYYDKDFNNEADTPDNFQSRRPNTSFCFLDIRSPGLGDTAMYLCATSRGRTGANVLTFGAGSRLTVL.